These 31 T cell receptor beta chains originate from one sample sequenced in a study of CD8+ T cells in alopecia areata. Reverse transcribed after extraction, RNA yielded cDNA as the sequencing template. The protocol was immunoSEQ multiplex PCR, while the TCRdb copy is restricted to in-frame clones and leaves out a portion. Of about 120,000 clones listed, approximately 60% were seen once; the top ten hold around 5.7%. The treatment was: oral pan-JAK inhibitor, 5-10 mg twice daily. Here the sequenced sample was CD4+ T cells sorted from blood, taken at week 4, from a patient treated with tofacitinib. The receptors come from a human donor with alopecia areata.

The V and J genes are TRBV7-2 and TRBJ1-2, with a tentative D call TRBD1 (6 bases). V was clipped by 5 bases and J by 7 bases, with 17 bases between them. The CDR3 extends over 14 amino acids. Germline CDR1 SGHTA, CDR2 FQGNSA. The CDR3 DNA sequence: TGTGCCAGCAGCCAAGAACAGGGACGACTTGGCTACACCTTC. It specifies CASSQEQGRLGYTF.

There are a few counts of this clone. As DNA, the CDR3 is TGTGCCAGCAGCCAGGCTAGGGGGGCTGGGGCCAACGTCCTGACTTTC. This gives the protein CASSQARGAGANVLTF. This chain connects TRBV4-2 to TRBJ2-6, with D perhaps TRBD1 or TRBD2 (6 bases each). Germline CDR1 and CDR2: LGHNA and YNFKEQ. The CDR3 has 16 residues. Trimming shortened V by 3 bases and J by 2 bases, and 11 bases separated the two germline ends.

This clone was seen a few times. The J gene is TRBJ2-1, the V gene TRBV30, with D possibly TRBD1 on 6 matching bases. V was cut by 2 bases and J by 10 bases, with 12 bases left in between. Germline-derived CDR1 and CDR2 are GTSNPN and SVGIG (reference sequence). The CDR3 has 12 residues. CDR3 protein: CAWSTTGYEQFF. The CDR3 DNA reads TGTGCCTGGAGTACCACAGGGTACGAGCAGTTCTTC.

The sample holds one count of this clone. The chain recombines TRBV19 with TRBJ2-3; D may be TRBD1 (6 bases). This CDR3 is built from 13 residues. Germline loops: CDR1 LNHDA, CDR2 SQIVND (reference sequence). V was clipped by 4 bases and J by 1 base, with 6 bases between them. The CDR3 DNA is TGTGCCAGTAGTAAGGGGGGCACAGATACGCAGTATTTT. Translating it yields CASSKGGTDTQYF. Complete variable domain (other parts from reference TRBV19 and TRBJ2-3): DGGITQSPKYLFRKEGQNVTLSCEQNLNHDAMYWYRQDPGQGLRLIYYSQIVNDFQKGDIAEGYSVSREKKESFPLTVTSAQKNPTAFYLCASSKGGTDTQYFGPGTRLTVL.

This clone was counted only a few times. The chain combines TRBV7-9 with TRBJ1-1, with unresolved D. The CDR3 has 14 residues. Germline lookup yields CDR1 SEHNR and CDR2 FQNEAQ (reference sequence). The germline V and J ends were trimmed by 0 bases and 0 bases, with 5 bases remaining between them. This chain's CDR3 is CASSLARLNTEAFF. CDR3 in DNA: TGTGCCAGCAGCTTAGCCCGGCTGAACACTGAAGCTTTCTTT.

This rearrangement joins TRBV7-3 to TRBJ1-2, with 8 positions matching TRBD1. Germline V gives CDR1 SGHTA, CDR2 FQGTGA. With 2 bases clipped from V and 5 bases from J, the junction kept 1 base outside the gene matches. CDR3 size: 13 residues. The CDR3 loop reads CASSLGQGYGYTF. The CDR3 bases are TGTGCCAGCAGCTTAGGACAGGGATATGGCTACACCTTC.

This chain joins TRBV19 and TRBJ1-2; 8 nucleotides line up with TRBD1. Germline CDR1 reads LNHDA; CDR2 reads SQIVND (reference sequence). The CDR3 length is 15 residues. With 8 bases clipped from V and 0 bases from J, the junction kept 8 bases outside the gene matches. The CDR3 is CASSPRQGTNYGYTF. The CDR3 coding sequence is TGTGCCAGTTCTCCGCGACAGGGGACTAACTATGGCTACACCTTC. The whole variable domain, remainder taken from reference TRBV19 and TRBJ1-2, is DGGITQSPKYLFRKEGQNVTLSCEQNLNHDAMYWYRQDPGQGLRLIYYSQIVNDFQKGDIAEGYSVSREKKESFPLTVTSAQKNPTAFYLCASSPRQGTNYGYTFGSGTRLTVV.

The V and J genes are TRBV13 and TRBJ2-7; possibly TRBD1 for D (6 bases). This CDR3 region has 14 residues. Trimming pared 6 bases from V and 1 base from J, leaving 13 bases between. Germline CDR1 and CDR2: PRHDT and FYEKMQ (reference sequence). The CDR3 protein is CASRSQGQSYEQYF. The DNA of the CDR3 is TGTGCCAGCAGGTCCCAGGGACAATCCTACGAGCAGTACTTC.

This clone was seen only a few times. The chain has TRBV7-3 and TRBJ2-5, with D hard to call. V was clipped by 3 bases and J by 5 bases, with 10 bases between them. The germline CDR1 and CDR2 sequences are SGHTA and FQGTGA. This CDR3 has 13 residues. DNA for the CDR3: TGTGCCAGCAGCTTGACCACCACGGAGACCCAGTACTTC. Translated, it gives CASSLTTTETQYF.

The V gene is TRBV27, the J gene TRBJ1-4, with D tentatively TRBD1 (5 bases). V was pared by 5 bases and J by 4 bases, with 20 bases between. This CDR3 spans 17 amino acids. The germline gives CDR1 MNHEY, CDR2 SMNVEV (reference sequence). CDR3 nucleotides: TGTGCCAGCAGTAAGGGGACCGGGGGGATTATTAATGAAAAACTGTTTTTT. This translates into CASSKGTGGIINEKLFF.

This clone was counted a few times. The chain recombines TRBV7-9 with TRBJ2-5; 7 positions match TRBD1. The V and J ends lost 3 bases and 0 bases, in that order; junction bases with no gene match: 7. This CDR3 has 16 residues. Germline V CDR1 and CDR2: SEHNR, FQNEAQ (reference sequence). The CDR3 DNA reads TGTGCCAGCAGCTTTTGGCAGGGGGAGTACCAAGAGACCCAGTACTTC. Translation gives CASSFWQGEYQETQYF.

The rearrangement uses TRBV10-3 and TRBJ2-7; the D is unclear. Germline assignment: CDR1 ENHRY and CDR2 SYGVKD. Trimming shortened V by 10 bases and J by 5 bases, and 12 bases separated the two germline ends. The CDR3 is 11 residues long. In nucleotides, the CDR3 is TGTGCCACCTGGGCGGAGAACGAGCAGTACTTC. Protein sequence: CATWAENEQYF.

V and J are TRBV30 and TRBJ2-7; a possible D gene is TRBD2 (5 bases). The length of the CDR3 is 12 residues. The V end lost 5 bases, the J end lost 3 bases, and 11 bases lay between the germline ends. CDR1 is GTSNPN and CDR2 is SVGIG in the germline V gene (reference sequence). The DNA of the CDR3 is TGTGCCTGGGGGGAGAACTTCTACGAGCAGTACTTC. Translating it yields CAWGENFYEQYF.

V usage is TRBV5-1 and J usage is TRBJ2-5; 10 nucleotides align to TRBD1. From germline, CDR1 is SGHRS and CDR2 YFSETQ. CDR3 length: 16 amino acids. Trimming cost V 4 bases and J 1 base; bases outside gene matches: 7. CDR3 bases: TGCGCCAGCAGCCACGGGACAGGGGAAATCCAAGAGACCCAGTACTTC. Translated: CASSHGTGEIQETQYF. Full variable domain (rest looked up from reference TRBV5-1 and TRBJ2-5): KAGVTQTPRYLIKTRGQQVTLSCSPISGHRSVSWYQQTPGQGLQFLFEYFSETQRNKGNFPGRFSGRQFSNSRSEMNVSTLELGDSALYLCASSHGTGEIQETQYFGPGTRLLVL.

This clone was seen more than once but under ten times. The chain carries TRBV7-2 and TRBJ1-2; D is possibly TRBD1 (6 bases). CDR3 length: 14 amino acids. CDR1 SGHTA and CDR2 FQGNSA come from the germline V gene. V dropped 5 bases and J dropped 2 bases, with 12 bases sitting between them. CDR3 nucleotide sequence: TGTGCCAGCAGCCCAGCCAGGGGAAACTATGGCTACACCTTC. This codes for CASSPARGNYGYTF.

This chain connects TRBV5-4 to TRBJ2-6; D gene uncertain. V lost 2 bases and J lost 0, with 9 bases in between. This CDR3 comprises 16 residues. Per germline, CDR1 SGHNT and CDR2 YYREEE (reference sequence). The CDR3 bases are TGTGCCAGCAGCTTTGCGGTTTCCTCTGGGGCCAACGTCCTGACTTTC. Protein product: CASSFAVSSGANVLTF.

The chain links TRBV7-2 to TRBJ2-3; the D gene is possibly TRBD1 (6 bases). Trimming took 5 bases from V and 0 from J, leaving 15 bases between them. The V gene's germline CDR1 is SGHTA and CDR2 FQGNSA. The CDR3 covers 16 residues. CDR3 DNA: TGTGCCAGCAGCCAAGGAGGACAGACTAGCACAGATACGCAGTATTTT. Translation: CASSQGGQTSTDTQYF.

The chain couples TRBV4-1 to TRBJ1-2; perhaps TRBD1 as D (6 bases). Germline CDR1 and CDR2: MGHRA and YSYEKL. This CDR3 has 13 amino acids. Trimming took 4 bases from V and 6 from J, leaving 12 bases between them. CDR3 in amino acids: CASSLGGQDGYTF. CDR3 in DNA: TGCGCCAGCAGCCTGGGGGGACAAGATGGCTACACCTTC.

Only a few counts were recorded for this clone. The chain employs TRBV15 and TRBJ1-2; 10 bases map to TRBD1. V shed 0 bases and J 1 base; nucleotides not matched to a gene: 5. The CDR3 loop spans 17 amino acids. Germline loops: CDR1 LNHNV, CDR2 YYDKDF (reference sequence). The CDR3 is CATSRDWGDRGNYGYTF. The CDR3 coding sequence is TGTGCCACCAGCAGAGATTGGGGGGACAGGGGTAACTATGGCTACACCTTC.

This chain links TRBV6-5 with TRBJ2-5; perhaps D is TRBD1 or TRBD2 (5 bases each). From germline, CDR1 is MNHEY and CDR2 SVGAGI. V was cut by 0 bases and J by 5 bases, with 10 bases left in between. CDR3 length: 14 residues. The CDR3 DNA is TGTGCCAGCAGTTACTCTGGGGGAGCCGAGACCCAGTACTTC. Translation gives CASSYSGGAETQYF.

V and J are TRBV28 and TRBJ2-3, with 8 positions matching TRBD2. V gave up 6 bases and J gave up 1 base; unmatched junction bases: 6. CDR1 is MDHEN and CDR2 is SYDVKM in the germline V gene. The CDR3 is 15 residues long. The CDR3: CASSMTAGGTDTQYF. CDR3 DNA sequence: TGTGCCAGCAGCATGACAGCGGGGGGCACAGATACGCAGTATTTT.

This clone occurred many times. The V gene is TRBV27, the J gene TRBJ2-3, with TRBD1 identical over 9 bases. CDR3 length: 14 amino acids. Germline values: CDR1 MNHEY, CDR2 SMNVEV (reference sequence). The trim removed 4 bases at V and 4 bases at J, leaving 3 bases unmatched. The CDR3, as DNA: TGTGCCAGCAGTTGGACAGGGGTTGCAGATACGCAGTATTTT. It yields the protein CASSWTGVADTQYF.

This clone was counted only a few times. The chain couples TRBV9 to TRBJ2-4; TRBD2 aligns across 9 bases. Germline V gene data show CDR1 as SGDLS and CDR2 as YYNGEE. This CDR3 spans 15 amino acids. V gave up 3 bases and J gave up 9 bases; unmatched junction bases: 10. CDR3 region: CASSAAGAGGLIQYF. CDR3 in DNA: TGTGCCAGCAGCGCCGCTGGAGCGGGGGGCCTCATTCAGTACTTC. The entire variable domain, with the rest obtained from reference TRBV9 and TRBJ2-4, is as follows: DSGVTQTPKHLITATGQRVTLRCSPRSGDLSVYWYQQSLDQGLQFLIQYYNGEERAKGNILERFSAQQFPDLHSELNLSSLELGDSALYFCASSAAGAGGLIQYFGAGTRLSVL.

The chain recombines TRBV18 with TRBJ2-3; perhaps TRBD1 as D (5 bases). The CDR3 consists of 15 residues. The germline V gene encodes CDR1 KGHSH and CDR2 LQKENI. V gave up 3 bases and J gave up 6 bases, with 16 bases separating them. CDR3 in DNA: TGTGCCAGCTCACCGTGGGTGACAGAACTTGATACGCAGTATTTT. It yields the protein CASSPWVTELDTQYF.

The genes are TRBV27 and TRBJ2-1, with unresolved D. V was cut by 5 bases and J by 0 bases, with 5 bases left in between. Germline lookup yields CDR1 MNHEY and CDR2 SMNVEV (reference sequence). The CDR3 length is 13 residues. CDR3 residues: CASSTSSYNEQFF. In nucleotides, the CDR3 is TGTGCCAGCAGTACGAGCTCCTACAATGAGCAGTTCTTC.

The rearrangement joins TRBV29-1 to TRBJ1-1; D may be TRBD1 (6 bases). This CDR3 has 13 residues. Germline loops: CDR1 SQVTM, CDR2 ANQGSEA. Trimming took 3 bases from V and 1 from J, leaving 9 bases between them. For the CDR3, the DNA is TGCAGCGTTGATGGGGACACGAACACTGAAGCTTTCTTT. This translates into CSVDGDTNTEAFF.

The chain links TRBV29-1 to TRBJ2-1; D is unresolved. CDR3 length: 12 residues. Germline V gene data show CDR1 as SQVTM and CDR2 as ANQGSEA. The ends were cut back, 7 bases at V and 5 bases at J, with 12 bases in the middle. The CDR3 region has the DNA TGCAGCGGCGCGAGGTCGAACAATGAGCAGTTCTTC. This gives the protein CSGARSNNEQFF.

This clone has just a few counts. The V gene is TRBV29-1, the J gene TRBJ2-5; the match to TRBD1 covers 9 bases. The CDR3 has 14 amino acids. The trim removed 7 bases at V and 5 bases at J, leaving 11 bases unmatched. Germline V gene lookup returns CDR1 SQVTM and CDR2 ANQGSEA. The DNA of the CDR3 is TGCAGCGGAACCCGGGACAGGGTATCCGAGACCCAGTACTTC. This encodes CSGTRDRVSETQYF. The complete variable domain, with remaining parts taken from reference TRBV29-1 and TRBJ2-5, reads SAVISQKPSRDICQRGTSLTIQCQVDSQVTMMFWYRQQPGQSLTLIATANQGSEATYESGFVIDKFPISRPNLTFSTLTVSNMSPEDSSIYLCSGTRDRVSETQYFGPGTRLLVL.

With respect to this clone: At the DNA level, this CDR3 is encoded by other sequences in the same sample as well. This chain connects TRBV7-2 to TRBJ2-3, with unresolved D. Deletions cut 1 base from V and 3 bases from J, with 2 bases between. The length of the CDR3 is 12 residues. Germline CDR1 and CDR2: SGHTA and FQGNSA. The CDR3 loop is CASSLGTDTQYF. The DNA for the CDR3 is TGTGCCAGCAGCTTAGGGACAGATACGCAGTATTTT.

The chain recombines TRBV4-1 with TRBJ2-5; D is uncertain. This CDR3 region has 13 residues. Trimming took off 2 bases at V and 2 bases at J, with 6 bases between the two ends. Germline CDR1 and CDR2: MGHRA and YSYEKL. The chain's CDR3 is CASSQWQQETQYF. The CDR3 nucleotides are TGCGCCAGCAGCCAATGGCAGCAAGAGACCCAGTACTTC.

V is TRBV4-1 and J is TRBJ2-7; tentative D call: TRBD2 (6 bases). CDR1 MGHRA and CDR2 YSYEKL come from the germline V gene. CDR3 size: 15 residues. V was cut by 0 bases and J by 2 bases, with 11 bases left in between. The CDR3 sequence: CASSQDQRAAYEQYF. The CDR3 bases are TGCGCCAGCAGCCAAGATCAGCGGGCGGCCTACGAGCAGTACTTC.